The entry that follows covers one TCR beta chain sequence. Per the original methods: Amplification with reference gene primers provided the estimates of nucleated cell counts. TCRdb keeps only in-frame clones here, not all; method: immunoSEQ multiplex PCR. For V, J and clone size, that table is used; D and trimming come from the DNA. Of 110,000 to 150,000 clones in the sample, about 86% are singletons; the top ten hold over 8%. This record belongs to a study of blood T cell repertoires in COVID-19. In the study overall: COVID-19 samples, acute and convalescent, were from the United States, Italy and Spain. PBMCs, B-cell-depleted T cells, or T cells were the source of the cDNA or gDNA that made up the material.

CDR3 length: 14 amino acids. Trimming cost V 1 base and J 2 bases; bases outside gene matches: 4. Germline CDR1 reads SQVTM; CDR2 reads ANQGSEA. Sequenced: peripheral blood. This chain joins TRBV29-1 and TRBJ2-7; 8 nucleotides line up with TRBD1. The clonotype comes from a woman in her sixties or seventies with acute or convalescent COVID-19. CDR3 in amino acids: CSVEGGTGPYEQYF. As DNA, the CDR3 is TGCAGCGTTGAAGGGGGGACAGGACCCTACGAGCAGTACTTC.